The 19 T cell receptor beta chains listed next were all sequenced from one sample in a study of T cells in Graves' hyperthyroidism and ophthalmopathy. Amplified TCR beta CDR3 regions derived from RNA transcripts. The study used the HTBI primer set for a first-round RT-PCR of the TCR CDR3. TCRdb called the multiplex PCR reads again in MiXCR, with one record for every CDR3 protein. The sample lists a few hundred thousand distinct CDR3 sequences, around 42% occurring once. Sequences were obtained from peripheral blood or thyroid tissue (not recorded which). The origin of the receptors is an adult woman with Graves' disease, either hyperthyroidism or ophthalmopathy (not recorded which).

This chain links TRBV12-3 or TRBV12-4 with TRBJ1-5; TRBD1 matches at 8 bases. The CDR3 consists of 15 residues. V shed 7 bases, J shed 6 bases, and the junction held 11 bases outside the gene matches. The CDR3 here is CASTQGQGISQPQHF. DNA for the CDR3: TGTGCCAGCACCCAAGGACAGGGAATTAGTCAGCCCCAGCATTTT.

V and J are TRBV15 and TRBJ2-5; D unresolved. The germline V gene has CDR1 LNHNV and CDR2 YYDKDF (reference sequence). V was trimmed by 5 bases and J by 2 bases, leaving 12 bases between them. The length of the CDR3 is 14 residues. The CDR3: CATSSTALQETQYF. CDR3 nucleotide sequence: TGTGCCACCAGCTCTACTGCACTTCAAGAGACCCAGTACTTC.

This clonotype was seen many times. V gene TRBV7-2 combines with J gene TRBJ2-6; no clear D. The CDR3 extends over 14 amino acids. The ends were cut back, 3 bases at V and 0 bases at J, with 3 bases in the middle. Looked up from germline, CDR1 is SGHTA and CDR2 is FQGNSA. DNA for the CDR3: TGTGCCAGCAGCTTCTCCTCTGGGGCCAACGTCCTGACTTTC. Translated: CASSFSSGANVLTF.

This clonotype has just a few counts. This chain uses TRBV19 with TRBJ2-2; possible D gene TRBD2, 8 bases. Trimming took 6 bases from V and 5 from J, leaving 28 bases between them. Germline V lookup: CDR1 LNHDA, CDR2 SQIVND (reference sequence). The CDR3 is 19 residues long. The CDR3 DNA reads TGTGCCAGTAGCTTAGACAGGGTGTGGAGCGGGAGTCAAACCGGGGAGCTGTTTTTT. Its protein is CASSLDRVWSGSQTGELFF.

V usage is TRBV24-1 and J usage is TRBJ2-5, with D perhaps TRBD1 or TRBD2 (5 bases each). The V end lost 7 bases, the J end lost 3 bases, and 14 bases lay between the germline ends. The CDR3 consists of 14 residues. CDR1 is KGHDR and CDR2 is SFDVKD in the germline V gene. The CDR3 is CATRDGTAKETQYF. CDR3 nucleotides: TGTGCCACCAGAGACGGGACGGCGAAAGAGACCCAGTACTTC.

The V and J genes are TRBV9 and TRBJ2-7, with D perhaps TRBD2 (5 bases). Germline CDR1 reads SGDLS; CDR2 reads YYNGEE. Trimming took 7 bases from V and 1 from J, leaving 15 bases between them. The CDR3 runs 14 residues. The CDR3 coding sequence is TGTGCCAGCTCTCCGGACTTCTTTTCCTACGAGCAGTACTTC. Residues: CASSPDFFSYEQYF. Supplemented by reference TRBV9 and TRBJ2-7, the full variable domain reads DSGVTQTPKHLITATGQRVTLRCSPRSGDLSVYWYQQSLDQGLQFLIQYYNGEERAKGNILERFSAQQFPDLHSELNLSSLELGDSALYFCASSPDFFSYEQYFGPGTRLTVT.

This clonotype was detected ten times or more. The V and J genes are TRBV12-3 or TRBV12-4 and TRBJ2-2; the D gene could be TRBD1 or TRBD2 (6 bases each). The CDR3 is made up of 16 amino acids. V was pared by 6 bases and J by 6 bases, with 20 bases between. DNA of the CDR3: TGTGCCAGCAGCGCTTGGGGGGCGGGACGGGCCGGGGAGCTGTTTTTT. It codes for CASSAWGAGRAGELFF.

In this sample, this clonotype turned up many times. Here the CDR3 DNA reads TGTGCCAGCAGCTTAGGTGGCAGGCATCCCTATGGCTACACCTTC. Translated: CASSLGGRHPYGYTF. The chain couples TRBV13 to TRBJ1-2; D is uncertain. This CDR3 has 15 residues. In germline, CDR1 is PRHDT, CDR2 FYEKMQ (reference sequence). V lost 0 bases to trimming and J lost 4 bases, with 12 bases between them.

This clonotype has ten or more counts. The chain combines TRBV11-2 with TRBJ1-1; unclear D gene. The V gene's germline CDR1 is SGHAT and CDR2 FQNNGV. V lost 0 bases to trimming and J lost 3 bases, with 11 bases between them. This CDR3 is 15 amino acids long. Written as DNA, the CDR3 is TGTGCCAGCAGCTTAGAAAGGTTCTTGGACACTGAAGCTTTCTTT. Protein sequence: CASSLERFLDTEAFF.

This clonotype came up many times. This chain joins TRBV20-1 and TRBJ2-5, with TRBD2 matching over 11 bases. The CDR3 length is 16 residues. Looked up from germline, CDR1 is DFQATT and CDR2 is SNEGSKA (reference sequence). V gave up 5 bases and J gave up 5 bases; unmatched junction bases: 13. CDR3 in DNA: TGCAGTGCTTTAGACGCGACTAGCGGGATCCTCGAGACCCAGTACTTC. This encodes CSALDATSGILETQYF.

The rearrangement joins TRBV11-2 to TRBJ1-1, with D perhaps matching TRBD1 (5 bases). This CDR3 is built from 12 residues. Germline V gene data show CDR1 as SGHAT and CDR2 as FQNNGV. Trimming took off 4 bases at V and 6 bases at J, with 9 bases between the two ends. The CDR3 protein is CASSYTGAEAFF. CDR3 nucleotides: TGTGCCAGCAGCTACACAGGCGCTGAAGCTTTCTTT.

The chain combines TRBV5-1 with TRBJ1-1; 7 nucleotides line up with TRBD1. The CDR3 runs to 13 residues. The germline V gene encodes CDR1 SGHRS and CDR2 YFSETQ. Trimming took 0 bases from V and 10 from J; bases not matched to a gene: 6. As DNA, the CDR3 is TGCGCCAGCAGCTTGGCCCAGGGGGAGAGAGCTTTCTTT. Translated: CASSLAQGERAFF.

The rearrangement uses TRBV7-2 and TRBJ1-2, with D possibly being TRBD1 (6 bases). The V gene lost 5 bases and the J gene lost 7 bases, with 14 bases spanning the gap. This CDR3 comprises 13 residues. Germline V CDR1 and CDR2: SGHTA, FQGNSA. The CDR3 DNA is TGTGCCAGCAGCCTAGGGGGGGCGATTGGCTACACCTTC. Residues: CASSLGGAIGYTF.

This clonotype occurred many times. This CDR3 reads CASSTLGGSGANVLTF. In DNA, the CDR3 is TGTGCCAGCAGTACTCTTGGGGGTTCTGGGGCCAACGTCCTGACTTTC. The rearrangement uses TRBV6-1 and TRBJ2-6, with D perhaps given as TRBD1 or TRBD2 (5 bases each). Germline loops: CDR1 MNHNS, CDR2 SASEGT. The CDR3 has 16 residues. V lost 5 bases to trimming and J lost 1 base, with 12 bases between them.

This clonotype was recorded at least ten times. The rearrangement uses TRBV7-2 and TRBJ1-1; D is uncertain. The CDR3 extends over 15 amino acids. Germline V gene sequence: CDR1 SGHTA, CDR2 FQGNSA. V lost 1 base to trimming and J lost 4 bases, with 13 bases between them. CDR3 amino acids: CASSLGLGIGTEAFF. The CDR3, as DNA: TGTGCCAGCAGCTTAGGGCTAGGGATCGGCACTGAAGCTTTCTTT.

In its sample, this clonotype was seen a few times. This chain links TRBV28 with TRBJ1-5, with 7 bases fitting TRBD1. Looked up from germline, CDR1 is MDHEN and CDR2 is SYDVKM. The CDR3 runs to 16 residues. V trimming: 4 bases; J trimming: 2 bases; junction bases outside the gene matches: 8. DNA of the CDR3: TGTGCCAGCAGTTCGATAGGGGGCGCCGGCAATCAGCCCCAGCATTTT. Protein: CASSSIGGAGNQPQHF. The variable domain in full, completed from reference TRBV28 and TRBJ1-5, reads DVKVTQSSRYLVKRTGEKVFLECVQDMDHENMFWYRQDPGLGLRLIYFSYDVKMKEKGDIPEGYSVSREKKERFSLILESASTNQTSMYLCASSSIGGAGNQPQHFGDGTRLSIL.

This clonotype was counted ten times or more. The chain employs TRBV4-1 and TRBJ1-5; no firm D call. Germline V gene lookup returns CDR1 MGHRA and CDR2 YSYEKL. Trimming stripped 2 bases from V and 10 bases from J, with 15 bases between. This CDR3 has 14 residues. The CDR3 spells CASSQRGYPKPQHF. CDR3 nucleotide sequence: TGCGCCAGCAGCCAACGGGGTTACCCGAAACCCCAGCATTTT.

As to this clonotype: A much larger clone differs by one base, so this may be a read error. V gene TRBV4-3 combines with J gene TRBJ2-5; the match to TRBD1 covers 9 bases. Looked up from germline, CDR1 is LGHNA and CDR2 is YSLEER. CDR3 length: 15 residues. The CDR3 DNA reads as TGCGCCAGCAGGCAACCGGGACAGGGACAAGAGACCCGGTACTTC. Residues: CASRQPGQGQETRYF.

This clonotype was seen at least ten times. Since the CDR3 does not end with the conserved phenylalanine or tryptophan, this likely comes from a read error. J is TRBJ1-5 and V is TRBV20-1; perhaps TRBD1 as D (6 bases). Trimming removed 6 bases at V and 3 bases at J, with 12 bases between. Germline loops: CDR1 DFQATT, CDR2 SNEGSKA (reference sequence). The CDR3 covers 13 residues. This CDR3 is CSAIRDINQPQHL. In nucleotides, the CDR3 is TGCAGTGCCATCAGGGACATCAATCAGCCCCAGCATCTT.